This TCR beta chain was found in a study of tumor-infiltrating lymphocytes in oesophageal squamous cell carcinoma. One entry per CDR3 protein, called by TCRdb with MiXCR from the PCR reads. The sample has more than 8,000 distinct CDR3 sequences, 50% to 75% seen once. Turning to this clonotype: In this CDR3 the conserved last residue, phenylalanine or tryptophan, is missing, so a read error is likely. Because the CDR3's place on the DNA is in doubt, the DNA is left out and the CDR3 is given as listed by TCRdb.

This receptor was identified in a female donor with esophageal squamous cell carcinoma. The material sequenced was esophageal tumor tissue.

This chain's CDR3 is CASSPTEIYGYTFGS. J is TRBJ2-5 and V is TRBV6-1. Germline V gene sequence: CDR1 MNHNS, CDR2 SASEGT. The length of the CDR3 is 15 amino acids, counting both ends.